This T cell receptor (beta chain) is drawn from a study of blood T cells in healthy people across ages. Germline CDR1 MGHDK, CDR2 SYGVNS. The CDR3 spans 16 residues. The V gene end was trimmed by 3 bases and the J gene end by 4 bases; junction bases not matched to a gene: 4. Total RNA extracted from each sample amounted to at least 5.5 micrograms. A second PCR of 7 to 11 cycles used a sample-barcoded 5' primer and a J-beta primer mix. Each cDNA molecule was tagged by a template-switch adaptor that had 12 random nucleotides. TCRdb reprocessed the 5' RACE reads with MiXCR, giving one entry per CDR3 protein. Counted here are roughly 2 million distinct CDR3 sequences, 49% occurring once; the ten biggest clones make up more than 2%. With regard to this clonotype: What it recognizes is unknown.

Study-wide results and caveats: What prevented conclusive comparison of naive and antigen-experienced cells was that PBMCs were unsorted.

The sequence was collected from a woman in her thirties or forties in good health. This chain connects TRBV25-1 to TRBJ2-1; 12 nucleotides agree with TRBD2. Input material: blood. The CDR3 reads CASSDLAGGLYNEQFF. DNA for the CDR3: TGTGCCAGCAGTGACCTAGCGGGGGGGCTTTACAATGAGCAGTTCTTC.